Listed here are 4 T cell receptor beta chains from one sample, sequenced in a study of T cell responses to AZD1222 COVID-19 vaccine. Some clones are missing from TCRdb's copy, which holds only in-frame ones; the method was immunoSEQ multiplex PCR. The sample consists of about 56,000 clones, about 90% of them appearing once. The input for sequencing was peripheral blood, taken on day 0 of AZD1222 vaccination. The receptor set was obtained from an adult in good health.

V and J are TRBV7-8 and TRBJ1-2, with a tentative D call TRBD1 (5 bases). With 5 bases removed from V and 8 bases from J, the gap between germline ends came to 18 bases. This CDR3 has 14 residues. Germline loops: CDR1 SGHVS, CDR2 FQNEAQ. Here the CDR3 reads CASSPLTGDLGYTF. CDR3 DNA: TGTGCCAGCAGCCCTCTCACAGGTGACCTAGGCTACACCTTC.

V and J are TRBV10-2 and TRBJ1-1; tentatively, D is TRBD1 (6 bases). The V and J ends lost 4 bases and 1 base respectively, with 10 bases between them. The CDR3 length is 14 residues. Germline-derived CDR1 and CDR2 are WSHSY and SAAADI. The CDR3 coding sequence is TGCGCCAGCAGTGCACGGACAGAGAACACTGAAGCTTTCTTT. This encodes CASSARTENTEAFF.

V usage is TRBV18 and J usage is TRBJ1-1, with D perhaps TRBD1 (6 bases). Germline V CDR1 and CDR2: KGHSH, LQKENI. The V and J ends lost 1 base and 5 bases respectively, with 14 bases between them. The CDR3 contains 15 residues. As DNA, the CDR3 is TGTGCCAGCTCACCACAGGCGGGGGCAGGTACTGAAGCTTTCTTT. Its protein product is CASSPQAGAGTEAFF.

The V gene is TRBV19, the J gene TRBJ1-1; the D gene is possibly TRBD1 (5 bases). The CDR3 extends over 13 amino acids. Trimming pared 5 bases from V and 4 bases from J, leaving 11 bases between. Looked up from germline, CDR1 is LNHDA and CDR2 is SQIVND (reference sequence). This CDR3 reads CASSAAGGTEAFF. CDR3 sequence (DNA): TGTGCCAGTAGTGCTGCGGGGGGCACTGAAGCTTTCTTT. Looking up the rest from reference TRBV19 and TRBJ1-1 gives the full variable domain: DGGITQSPKYLFRKEGQNVTLSCEQNLNHDAMYWYRQDPGQGLRLIYYSQIVNDFQKGDIAEGYSVSREKKESFPLTVTSAQKNPTAFYLCASSAAGGTEAFFGQGTRLTVV.